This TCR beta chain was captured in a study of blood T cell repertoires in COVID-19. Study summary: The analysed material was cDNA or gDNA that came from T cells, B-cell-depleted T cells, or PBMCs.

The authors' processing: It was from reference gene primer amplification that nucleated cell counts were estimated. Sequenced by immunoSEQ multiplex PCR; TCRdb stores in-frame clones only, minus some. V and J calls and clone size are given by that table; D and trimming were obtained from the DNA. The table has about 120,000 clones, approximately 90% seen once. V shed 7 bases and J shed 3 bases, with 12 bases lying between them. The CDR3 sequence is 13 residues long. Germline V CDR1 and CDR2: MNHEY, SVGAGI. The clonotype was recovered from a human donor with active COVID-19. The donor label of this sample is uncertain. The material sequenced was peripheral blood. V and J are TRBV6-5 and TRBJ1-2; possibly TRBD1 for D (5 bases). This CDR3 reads CASTSGGYYGYTF. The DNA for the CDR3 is TGTGCCAGCACCTCGGGGGGATACTATGGCTACACCTTC.